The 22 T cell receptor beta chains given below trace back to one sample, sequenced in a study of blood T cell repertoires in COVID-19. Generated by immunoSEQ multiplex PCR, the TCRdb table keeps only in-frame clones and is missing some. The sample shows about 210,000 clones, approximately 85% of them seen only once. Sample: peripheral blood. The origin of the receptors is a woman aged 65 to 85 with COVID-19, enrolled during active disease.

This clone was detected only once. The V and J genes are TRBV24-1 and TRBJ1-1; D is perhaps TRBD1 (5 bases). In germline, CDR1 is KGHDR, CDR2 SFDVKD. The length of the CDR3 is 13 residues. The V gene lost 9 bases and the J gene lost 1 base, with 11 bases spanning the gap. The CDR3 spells CATRGEKNTEAFF. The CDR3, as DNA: TGTGCCACCCGGGGGGAGAAGAACACTGAAGCTTTCTTT.

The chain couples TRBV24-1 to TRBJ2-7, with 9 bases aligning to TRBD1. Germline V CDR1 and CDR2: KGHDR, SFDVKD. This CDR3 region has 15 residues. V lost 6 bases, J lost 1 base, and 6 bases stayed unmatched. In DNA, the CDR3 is TGTGCCACCAGTCCGGGACAGGGTATATCCTACGAGCAGTACTTC. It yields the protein CATSPGQGISYEQYF.

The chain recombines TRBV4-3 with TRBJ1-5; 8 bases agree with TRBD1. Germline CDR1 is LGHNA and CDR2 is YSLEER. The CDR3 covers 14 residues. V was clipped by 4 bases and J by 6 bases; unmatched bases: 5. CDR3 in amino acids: CASSPGQESQPQHF. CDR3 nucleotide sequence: TGCGCCAGCAGCCCGGGACAGGAAAGTCAGCCCCAGCATTTT.

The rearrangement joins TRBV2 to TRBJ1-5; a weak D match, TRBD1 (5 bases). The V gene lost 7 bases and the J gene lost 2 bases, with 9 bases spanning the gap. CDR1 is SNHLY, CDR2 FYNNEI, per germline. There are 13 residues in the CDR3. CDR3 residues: CASTRAGNQPQHF. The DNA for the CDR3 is TGTGCCAGCACCAGGGCGGGCAATCAGCCCCAGCATTTT. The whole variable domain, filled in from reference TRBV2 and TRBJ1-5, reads EPEVTQTPSHQVTQMGQEVILRCVPISNHLYFYWYRQILGQKVEFLVSFYNNEISEKSEIFDDQFSVERPDGSNFTLKIRSTKLEDSAMYFCASTRAGNQPQHFGDGTRLSIL.

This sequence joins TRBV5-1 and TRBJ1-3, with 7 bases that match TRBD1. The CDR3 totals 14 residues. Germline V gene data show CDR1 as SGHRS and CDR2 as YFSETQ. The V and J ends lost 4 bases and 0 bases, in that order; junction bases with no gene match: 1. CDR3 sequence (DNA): TGCGCCAGCAGCCGGGACAGCTCTGGAAACACCATATATTTT. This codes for CASSRDSSGNTIYF.

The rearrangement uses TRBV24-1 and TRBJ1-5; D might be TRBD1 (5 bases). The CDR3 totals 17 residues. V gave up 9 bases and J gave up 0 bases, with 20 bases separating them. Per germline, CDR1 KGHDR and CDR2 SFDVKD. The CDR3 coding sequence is TGTGCCACCCAATCTGGGGCCTCTTCTTATAGCAATCAGCCCCAGCATTTT. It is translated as CATQSGASSYSNQPQHF.

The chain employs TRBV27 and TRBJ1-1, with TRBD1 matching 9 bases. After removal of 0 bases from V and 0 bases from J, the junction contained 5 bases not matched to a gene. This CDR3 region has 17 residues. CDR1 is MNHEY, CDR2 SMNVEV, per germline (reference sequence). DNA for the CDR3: TGTGCCAGCAGTTTATCCCTCGGACAGGGGATGAACACTGAAGCTTTCTTT. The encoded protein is CASSLSLGQGMNTEAFF.

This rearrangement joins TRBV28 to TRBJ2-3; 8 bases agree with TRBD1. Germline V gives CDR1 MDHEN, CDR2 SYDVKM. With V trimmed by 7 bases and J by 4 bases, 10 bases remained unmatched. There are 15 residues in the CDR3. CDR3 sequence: CASTVGTGGADTQYF. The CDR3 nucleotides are TGTGCCAGCACGGTGGGGACAGGTGGGGCAGATACGCAGTATTTT.

The CDR3 sequence: CASQDSPGNTIYF. CDR3 in DNA: TGTGCCAGTCAGGACAGCCCCGGAAACACCATATATTTT. The V call is TRBV19, the J call TRBJ1-3; TRBD1 is a possible D gene (6 bases). The germline V gene encodes CDR1 LNHDA and CDR2 SQIVND (reference sequence). Trimming took off 8 bases at V and 4 bases at J, with 12 bases between the two ends. The CDR3 runs 13 residues.

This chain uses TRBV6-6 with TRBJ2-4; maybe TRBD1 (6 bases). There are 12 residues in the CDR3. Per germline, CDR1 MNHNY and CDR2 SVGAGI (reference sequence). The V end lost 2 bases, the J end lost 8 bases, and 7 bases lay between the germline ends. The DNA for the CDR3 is TGTGCCAGCAGTTACGGACAGTACATTCAGTACTTC. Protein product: CASSYGQYIQYF.

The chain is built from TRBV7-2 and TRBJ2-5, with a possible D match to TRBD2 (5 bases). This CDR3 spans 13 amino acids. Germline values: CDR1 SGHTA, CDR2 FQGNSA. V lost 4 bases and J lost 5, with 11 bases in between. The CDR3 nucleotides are TGTGCCAGCAGCTACGGAGGAGCGGAGACCCAGTACTTC. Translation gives CASSYGGAETQYF.

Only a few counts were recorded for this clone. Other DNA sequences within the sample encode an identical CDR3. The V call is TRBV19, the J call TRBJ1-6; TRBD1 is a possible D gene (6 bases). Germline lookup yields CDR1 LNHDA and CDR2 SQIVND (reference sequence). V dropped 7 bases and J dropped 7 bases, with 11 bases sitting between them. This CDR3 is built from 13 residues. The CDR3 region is CASNQGNNSPLHF. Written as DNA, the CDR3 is TGTGCCAGTAACCAGGGGAACAATTCACCCCTCCACTTT.

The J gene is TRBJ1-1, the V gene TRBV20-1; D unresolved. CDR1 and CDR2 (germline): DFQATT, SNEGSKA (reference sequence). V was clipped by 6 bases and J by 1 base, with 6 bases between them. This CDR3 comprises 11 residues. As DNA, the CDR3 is TGCAGTGCCAAGAGGAACACTGAAGCTTTCTTT. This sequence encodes CSAKRNTEAFF.

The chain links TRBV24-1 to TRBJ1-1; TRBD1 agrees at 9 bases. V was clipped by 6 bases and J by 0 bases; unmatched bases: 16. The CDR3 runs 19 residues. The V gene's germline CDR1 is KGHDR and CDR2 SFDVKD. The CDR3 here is CATSYDGSTGGMMNTEAFF. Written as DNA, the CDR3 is TGTGCCACCAGTTACGACGGGTCGACAGGGGGTATGATGAACACTGAAGCTTTCTTT.

This CDR3 reads CASSPSRLGQDRSGELFF. CDR3 nucleotides: TGTGCCAGCTCACCGTCTCGCCTCGGACAGGACAGATCCGGGGAGCTGTTTTTT. The chain has TRBV18 and TRBJ2-2; 7 nucleotides line up with TRBD1. The V and J ends lost 3 bases and 6 bases, in that order; junction bases with no gene match: 16. The CDR3 has 18 amino acids. Germline assignment: CDR1 KGHSH and CDR2 LQKENI.

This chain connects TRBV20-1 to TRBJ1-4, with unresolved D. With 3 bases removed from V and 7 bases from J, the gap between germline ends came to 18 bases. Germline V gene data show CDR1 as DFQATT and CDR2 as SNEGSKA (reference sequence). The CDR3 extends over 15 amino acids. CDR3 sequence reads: CSASPTSLRSEKLFF. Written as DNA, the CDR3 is TGCAGTGCTAGTCCAACCTCCTTGAGAAGTGAAAAACTGTTTTTT.

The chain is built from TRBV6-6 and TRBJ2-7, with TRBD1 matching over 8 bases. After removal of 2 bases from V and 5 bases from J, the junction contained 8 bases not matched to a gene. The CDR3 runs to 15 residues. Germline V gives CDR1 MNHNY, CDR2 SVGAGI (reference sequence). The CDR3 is CASSYAGGAVHEQYF. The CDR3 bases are TGTGCCAGCAGTTACGCAGGGGGCGCGGTTCACGAGCAGTACTTC.

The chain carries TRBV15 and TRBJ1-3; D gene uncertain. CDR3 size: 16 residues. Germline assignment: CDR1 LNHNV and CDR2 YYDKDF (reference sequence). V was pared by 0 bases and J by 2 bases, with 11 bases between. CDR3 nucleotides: TGTGCCACCAGCAGAGATTTAGCAGAAACTGGAAACACCATATATTTT. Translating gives CATSRDLAETGNTIYF.

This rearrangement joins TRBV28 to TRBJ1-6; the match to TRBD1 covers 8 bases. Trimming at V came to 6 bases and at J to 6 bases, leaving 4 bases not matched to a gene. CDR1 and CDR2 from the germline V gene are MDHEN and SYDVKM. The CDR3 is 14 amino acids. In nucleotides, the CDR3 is TGTGCCAGCAGGGGGGGACAGGTTAATTCACCCCTCCACTTT. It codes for CASRGGQVNSPLHF.

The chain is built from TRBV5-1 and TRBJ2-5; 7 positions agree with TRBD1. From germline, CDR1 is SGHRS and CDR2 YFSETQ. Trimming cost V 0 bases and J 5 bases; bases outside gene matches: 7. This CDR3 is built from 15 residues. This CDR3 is CASSLGHRGPETQYF. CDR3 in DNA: TGCGCCAGCAGCTTGGGTCACAGGGGTCCGGAGACCCAGTACTTC.

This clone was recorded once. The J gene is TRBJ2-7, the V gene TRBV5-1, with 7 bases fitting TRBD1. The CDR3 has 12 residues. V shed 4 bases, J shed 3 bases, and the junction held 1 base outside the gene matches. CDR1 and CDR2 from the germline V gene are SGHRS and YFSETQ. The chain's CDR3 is CASSPGGYEQYF. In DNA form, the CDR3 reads TGCGCCAGCAGCCCAGGGGGCTACGAGCAGTACTTC.

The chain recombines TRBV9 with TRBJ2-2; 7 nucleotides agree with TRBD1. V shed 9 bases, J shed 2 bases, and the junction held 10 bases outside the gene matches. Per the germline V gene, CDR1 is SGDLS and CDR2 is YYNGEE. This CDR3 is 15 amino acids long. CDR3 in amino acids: CATRAGTDNTGELFF. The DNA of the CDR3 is TGTGCCACCCGCGCCGGGACAGATAACACCGGGGAGCTGTTTTTT.